This TCR beta chain was sequenced for a study of CD8+ T cells in alopecia areata. The CDR3 has 12 residues. Germline V gives CDR1 SGHTA, CDR2 FQGTGA. Trimming took off 3 bases at V and 8 bases at J, with 8 bases between the two ends. Concerning this clone: Its specificity is not known.

PBMCs yielded sorted CD4+ and CD8+ T cells. The study, taken as a whole, reports: Tissue-resident alphabeta T cells belonging to normal skin likewise get sequenced within scalp specimens. Lesional scalp displayed greater clonality than normal scalp, most notably in alopecia totalis/universalis.

Once RNA had been extracted, it was reverse transcribed into cDNA to act as the sequencing template. TCRdb's table, derived via immunoSEQ multiplex PCR, lists solely in-frame clones and lacks some. The table includes 100,000 to 130,000 clones, about 50% detected once. This rearrangement joins TRBV7-3 to TRBJ2-1; possible D gene TRBD2, 5 bases. Sequencing was done on a sample of NKG2D-low CD8+ T cells sorted from blood. The source is a human donor with alopecia areata. The CDR3 nucleotides read TGTGCCAGCAGCTTTCCGGGATATGAGCAGTTCTTC. Translation: CASSFPGYEQFF.